A selection of T cell receptor beta chains follows, all from one sample in a study of radiotherapy plus CTLA-4 blockade in lung cancer. The method was immunoSEQ multiplex PCR; TCRdb's version includes in-frame clones alone and lacks a portion of them. The sample yields approximately 67,000 clones, about four fifths seen once. This specimen consisted of peripheral blood, obtained from a patient treated with radiotherapy plus ipilimumab. All receptors derive from a human donor with non-small cell lung cancer who had a partial response to radiotherapy plus ipilimumab. Both conserved end residues are part of each CDR3. The order of the fields is D gene, clone size, J gene, V gene, CDR3 DNA, CDR3 protein. A D gene is named only where the DNA matches it firmly. Clone size is shown for a subset of rows, as once, few, many or a class of expanded clone.

d_call: TRBD1; clone_size: few; j_call: TRBJ1-3; v_call: TRBV13; cdr3_nt: TGTGCCAGCCATGGACAGGATGGAAACACCATATATTTT; cdr3_aa: CASHGQDGNTIYF
d_call: TRBD2; clone_size: -; j_call: TRBJ2-3; v_call: TRBV18; cdr3_nt: TGTGCCAGCTCACTTGGACTAGCGGGAGCCGATACGCAGTATTTT; cdr3_aa: CASSLGLAGADTQYF
d_call: -; clone_size: -; j_call: TRBJ1-5; v_call: TRBV6-6; cdr3_nt: TGTGCCAGCAGAGTCGGGGTAGGCTGGCAGCCCCAGCATTTT; cdr3_aa: CASRVGVGWQPQHF
d_call: -; clone_size: -; j_call: TRBJ2-3; v_call: TRBV7-9; cdr3_nt: TGTGCCAGCAGCTGGAAGACATCCACAGATACGCAGTATTTT; cdr3_aa: CASSWKTSTDTQYF
d_call: TRBD2; clone_size: -; j_call: TRBJ2-1; v_call: TRBV9; cdr3_nt: TGTGCCAGCAGCGTCCGTGAGAGCGGGGTAACCTACAATGAGCAGTTCTTC; cdr3_aa: CASSVRESGVTYNEQFF
d_call: -; clone_size: -; j_call: TRBJ2-7; v_call: TRBV10-1; cdr3_nt: TGCGCCAGTCAGAGCCCCGGGGACAACTCCTACGAGCAGTACTTC; cdr3_aa: CASQSPGDNSYEQYF
d_call: -; clone_size: once; j_call: TRBJ2-1; v_call: TRBV6-4; cdr3_nt: TGTGCCAGCAGTGACGGAAGCGCACTATACAATGAGCAGTTCTTC; cdr3_aa: CASSDGSALYNEQFF
d_call: -; clone_size: -; j_call: TRBJ2-3; v_call: TRBV5-1; cdr3_nt: TGCGCCAGCAGCTTGGCCGGGGGGCCCGGCACAGATACGCAGTATTTT; cdr3_aa: CASSLAGGPGTDTQYF
d_call: TRBD1; clone_size: -; j_call: TRBJ1-1; v_call: TRBV19; cdr3_nt: TGTGCCATCCGACAGGGGGGGTCCAACACTGAAGCTTTCTTT; cdr3_aa: CAIRQGGSNTEAFF
d_call: -; clone_size: -; j_call: TRBJ1-6; v_call: TRBV6-5; cdr3_nt: TGTGCCAGCAGTTCGGGGAATTCACCCCTCCACTTT; cdr3_aa: CASSSGNSPLHF
d_call: -; clone_size: -; j_call: TRBJ1-4; v_call: TRBV18; cdr3_nt: TGTGCCAGCTCACCACGGACAGACCGAGATGAAAAACTGTTTTTT; cdr3_aa: CASSPRTDRDEKLFF
d_call: TRBD1; clone_size: -; j_call: TRBJ2-2; v_call: TRBV9; cdr3_nt: TGTGCCAGCAGCGTAGCAGGGACAGGGGTTCCCGGGGAGCTGTTTTTT; cdr3_aa: CASSVAGTGVPGELFF
d_call: -; clone_size: few; j_call: TRBJ2-7; v_call: TRBV10-1; cdr3_nt: TGCGCCAGCAGTGAGAACCCTAGCTACGAGCAGTACTTC; cdr3_aa: CASSENPSYEQYF
d_call: -; clone_size: -; j_call: TRBJ2-1; v_call: TRBV6-1; cdr3_nt: TGTGCCAGCAACCCTACAGGGCTTTCCTACAATGAGCAGTTCTTC; cdr3_aa: CASNPTGLSYNEQFF
d_call: -; clone_size: -; j_call: TRBJ2-3; v_call: TRBV6-1; cdr3_nt: TGTGCCAGCAGTGAAATACAGGGCGGCGCTTCAGATACGCAGTATTTT; cdr3_aa: CASSEIQGGASDTQYF
d_call: -; clone_size: -; j_call: TRBJ1-2; v_call: TRBV7-2; cdr3_nt: TGTGCCAGCAGCTTTGACAGCTATGGCTACACCTTC; cdr3_aa: CASSFDSYGYTF
d_call: TRBD1; clone_size: -; j_call: TRBJ1-2; v_call: TRBV11-1; cdr3_nt: TGTGCCAGCAGCCTAGACAGGGCCCATGGCTACACCTTC; cdr3_aa: CASSLDRAHGYTF
d_call: TRBD1; clone_size: -; j_call: TRBJ1-2; v_call: TRBV11-2; cdr3_nt: TGTGCCAGCAGCGAATCGGACAGGGAGGGCTACACCTTC; cdr3_aa: CASSESDREGYTF
d_call: -; clone_size: -; j_call: TRBJ1-5; v_call: TRBV5-6; cdr3_nt: TGTGCCAGCAGCAGGAAGGGAGGCAGGACCCAGCATTTT; cdr3_aa: CASSRKGGRTQHF
d_call: TRBD1; clone_size: -; j_call: TRBJ2-7; v_call: TRBV5-8; cdr3_nt: TGTGCCAGCAGCCTTCGGACAGGGGGTAGGGAGCAGTACTTC; cdr3_aa: CASSLRTGGREQYF
d_call: TRBD1; clone_size: -; j_call: TRBJ1-2; v_call: TRBV6-5; cdr3_nt: TGTGCCAGCAGTTCCCGACAGGGTAACTATGGCTACACCTTC; cdr3_aa: CASSSRQGNYGYTF
d_call: TRBD1; clone_size: -; j_call: TRBJ2-1; v_call: TRBV2; cdr3_nt: TGTGCCAGCAAAGGACAGGGGTTTAGTGAGCAGTTCTTC; cdr3_aa: CASKGQGFSEQFF
d_call: TRBD2; clone_size: -; j_call: TRBJ2-3; v_call: TRBV30; cdr3_nt: TGTGCCTGGACCCGACTAGCGGGGCACACAGATACGCAGTATTTT; cdr3_aa: CAWTRLAGHTDTQYF